This TCR beta chain was recorded in a study of OX40 agonist ivuxolimab in advanced cancers. Study context: Ivuxolimab doses were 0.01, 0.1, 0.3, 1.5, 3 or 10 mg/kg every 2 weeks. Participants averaged roughly 60 years of age (range roughly 20 to 90) and were about 85% male.

V was pared by 3 bases and J by 8 bases, with 8 bases of the junction left unmatched. CDR3 length equals 14 residues. Germline V gene sequence: CDR1 SEHNR, CDR2 FQNEAQ (reference sequence). Points from the study as a whole: There were, on average, more expanded clones in CD8+ T cells than in CD4+.

Of note for this clone: Antigen unknown.

The assay was immunoSEQ multiplex PCR, and TCRdb's table has in-frame clones only and misses some. The sample has approximately 43,000 clones, around 90% seen once. With baseline, cycle 4 day 1, and cycle 7 day 1 as timepoints, blood was sampled. The chain combines TRBV7-9 with TRBJ1-2; TRBD1 agrees at 8 bases. The sample was CD4+ or CD8+ T cells sorted from blood, taken in a trial of the OX40 agonist ivuxolimab. The sequence came from an adult with an advanced solid tumor such as melanoma, head and neck, liver or kidney cancer. This CDR3 is CASSFSGQGLGYTF. The CDR3 bases are TGTGCCAGCAGCTTCTCTGGACAGGGTTTGGGCTACACCTTC.